This TCR beta chain was observed in a study of OX40 agonist ivuxolimab in advanced cancers. J lost 7 bases, V lost 0 bases, and 11 bases had no gene match. The CDR3 contains 17 residues. Germline loops: CDR1 SGHDN, CDR2 FVKESK. The assay was immunoSEQ multiplex PCR, and TCRdb's table has in-frame clones only and misses some. In the table there are roughly 24,000 clones, about 83% of which are singletons. The chain combines TRBV14 with TRBJ2-3; 9 bases are a match to TRBD2. The starting material was CD4+ or CD8+ T cells sorted from blood, obtained in a trial of the OX40 agonist ivuxolimab. The TCR sequence derives from an adult with an advanced solid tumor such as melanoma, head and neck, liver or kidney cancer. CDR3 in DNA: TGTGCCAGCAGCCAAGATCCCCCAGCGGGAGGTTCGAATACGCAGTATTTT. This translates into CASSQDPPAGGSNTQYF.